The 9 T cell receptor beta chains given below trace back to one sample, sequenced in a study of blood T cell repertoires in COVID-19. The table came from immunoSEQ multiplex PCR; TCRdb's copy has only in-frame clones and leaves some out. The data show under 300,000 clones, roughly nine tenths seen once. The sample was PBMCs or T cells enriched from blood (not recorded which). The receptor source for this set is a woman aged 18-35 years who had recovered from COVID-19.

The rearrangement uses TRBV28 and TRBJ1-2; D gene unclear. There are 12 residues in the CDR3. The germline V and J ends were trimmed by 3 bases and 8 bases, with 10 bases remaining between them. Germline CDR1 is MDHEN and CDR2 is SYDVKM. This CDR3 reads CASSFAGFGYTF. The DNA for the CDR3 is TGTGCCAGCAGTTTTGCGGGATTCGGCTACACCTTC.

The CDR3 is CASSPQAHPNTEAFF. CDR3 bases: TGCGCCAGCAGCCCACAGGCTCATCCGAACACTGAAGCTTTCTTT. This chain connects TRBV5-1 to TRBJ1-1; possible D gene TRBD1, 5 bases. Germline lookup yields CDR1 SGHRS and CDR2 YFSETQ. The CDR3 is made up of 15 amino acids. Trimming took off 4 bases at V and 1 base at J, with 14 bases between the two ends.

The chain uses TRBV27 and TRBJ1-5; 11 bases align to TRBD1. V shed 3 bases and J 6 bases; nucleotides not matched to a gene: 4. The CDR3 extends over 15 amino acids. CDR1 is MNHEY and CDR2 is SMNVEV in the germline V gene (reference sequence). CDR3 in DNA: TGTGCCAGCAGTTTGGACAGGGGGCTGGGTCAGCCCCAGCATTTT. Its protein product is CASSLDRGLGQPQHF.

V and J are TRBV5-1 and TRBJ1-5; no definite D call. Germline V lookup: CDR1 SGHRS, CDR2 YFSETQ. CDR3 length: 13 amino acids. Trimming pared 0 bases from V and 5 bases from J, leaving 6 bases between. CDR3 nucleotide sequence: TGCGCCAGCAGCTTGGGTTCCGATCAGCCCCAGCATTTT. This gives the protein CASSLGSDQPQHF.

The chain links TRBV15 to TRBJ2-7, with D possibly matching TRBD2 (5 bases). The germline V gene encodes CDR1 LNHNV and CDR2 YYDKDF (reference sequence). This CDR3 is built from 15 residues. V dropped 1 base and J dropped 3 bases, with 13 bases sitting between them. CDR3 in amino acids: CATSRVGGLHYEQYF. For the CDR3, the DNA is TGTGCCACCAGCAGAGTAGGAGGACTTCACTACGAGCAGTACTTC.

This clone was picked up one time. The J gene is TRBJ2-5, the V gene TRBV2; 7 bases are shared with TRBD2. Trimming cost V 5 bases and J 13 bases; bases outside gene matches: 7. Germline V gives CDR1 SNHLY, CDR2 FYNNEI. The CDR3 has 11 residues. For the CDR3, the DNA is TGTGCCAGCAGTACCGGGACTATTGCGTACTTC. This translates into CASSTGTIAYF.

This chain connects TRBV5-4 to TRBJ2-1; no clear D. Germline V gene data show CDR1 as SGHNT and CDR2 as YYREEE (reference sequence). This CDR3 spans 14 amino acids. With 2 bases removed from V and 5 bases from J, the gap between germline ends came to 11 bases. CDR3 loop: CASSFIGRDNEQFF. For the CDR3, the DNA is TGTGCCAGCAGCTTCATTGGGCGCGACAATGAGCAGTTCTTC. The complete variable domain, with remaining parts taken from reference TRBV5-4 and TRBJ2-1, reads ETGVTQSPTHLIKTRGQQVTLRCSSQSGHNTVSWYQQALGQGPQFIFQYYREEENGRGNFPPRFSGLQFPNYSSELNVNALELDDSALYLCASSFIGRDNEQFFGPGTRLTVL.

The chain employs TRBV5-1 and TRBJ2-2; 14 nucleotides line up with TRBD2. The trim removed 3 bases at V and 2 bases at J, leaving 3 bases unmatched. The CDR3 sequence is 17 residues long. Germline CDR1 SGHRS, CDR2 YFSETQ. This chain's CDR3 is CASSWGLAGANTGELFF. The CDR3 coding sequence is TGCGCCAGCAGCTGGGGACTAGCGGGGGCTAACACCGGGGAGCTGTTTTTT.

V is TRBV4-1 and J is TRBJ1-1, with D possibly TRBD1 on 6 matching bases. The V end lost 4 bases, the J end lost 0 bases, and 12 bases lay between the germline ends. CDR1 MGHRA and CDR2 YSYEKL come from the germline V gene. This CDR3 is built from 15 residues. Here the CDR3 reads CASSPRTALNTEAFF. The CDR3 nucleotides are TGCGCCAGCAGCCCCCGGACAGCCCTGAACACTGAAGCTTTCTTT.